This TCR beta chain was identified in a study of a mutant IDH1 vaccine in newly diagnosed glioma. Study-level background: Receipt of radiotherapy, temozolomide, or both preceded the study, and most received both.

This clone occurred once. Clones were sequenced by immunoSEQ multiplex PCR, and TCRdb holds only the in-frame ones, with some missing. The profile covers around 99,000 clones, with about four fifths appearing a single time and around 7% taken by the ten largest. As to time point: baseline, week 1 (first vaccination visit). Documented treatment: pre-vaccination baseline after standard-of-care therapy. New astrocytomas of WHO grade 3 or 4 that were IDH1-mutant and ATRX-lost were found in the donors. V gave up 4 bases and J gave up 0 bases, with 10 bases separating them. From germline, CDR1 is LGHNA and CDR2 YSLEER. The CDR3 is 15 amino acids.

J is TRBJ1-3 and V is TRBV4-3; D is ambiguous. Specimen: PBMCs, collected from a glioma patient treated with radiotherapy, temozolomide or both. The source of this sequence is a man aged 40-49 years with glioma. The CDR3 bases are TGCGCCAGCAGCCCAAACAGAGACTCTGGAAACACCATATATTTT. Its protein is CASSPNRDSGNTIYF.